A selection of T cell receptor beta chains follows, all from one sample in a study of tissue T cells after allogeneic stem cell transplantation. Sequencing used immunoSEQ multiplex PCR; TCRdb keeps in-frame clones, though not all of them. This table holds approximately 800 clones, around two fifths found once. The sequences come from ileal tissue, collected at autopsy. The receptor set was obtained from a female patient between 35 and 69 years old with steroid-refractory graft-versus-host disease after an allogeneic stem cell transplant. Some T cells may trace back to the graft donor. The CDR3 runs from the conserved cysteine through the conserved F or W. D genes are given only for firm matches. Some rows have no size entry. The others give once, few or many, or a class for an expanded clone.

j_call	v_call	clone_size	d_call	cdr3_nt	cdr3_aa
TRBJ2-1	TRBV2	-	-	TGTGCCAGCAGTGTGCGGGCTTGGGGGTCCTACAATGAGCAGTTCTTC	CASSVRAWGSYNEQFF
TRBJ2-7	TRBV7-9	hyperexpanded	-	TGTGCCAGCACTCGAACTCAGGGCGAGCAGTACTTC	CASTRTQGEQYF
TRBJ1-3	TRBV25-1	-	-	TGTGCCAGCAGTAACCGGGACTTCTCTGGAAACACCATATATTTT	CASSNRDFSGNTIYF
TRBJ1-1	TRBV9	-	-	TGTGCCAGCAGCGGGGGTATGAGGAGCACTGAAGCTTTCTTT	CASSGGMRSTEAFF
TRBJ1-1	TRBV21-1	-	-	TGTGCCAGCAGCAAAAGGCAGGGGCAGAACACTGAAGCTTTCTTT	CASSKRQGQNTEAFF
TRBJ2-1	TRBV5-1	few	-	TGCGCCAGCAGCTTGGGACTAGGATCCTACAATGAGCAGTTCTTC	CASSLGLGSYNEQFF
TRBJ1-2	TRBV18	few	TRBD1	TGTGCCAGCTCACCACGGGGACAGGGGTTAAACTATGGCTACACCTTC	CASSPRGQGLNYGYTF
TRBJ1-6	TRBV19	few	-	TGTGCCAGTTCCCCGGACCGGGGTTTTTATTCACCCCTCCACTTT	CASSPDRGFYSPLHF
TRBJ1-5	TRBV12-3/TRBV12-4	once	TRBD1	TGTGCCAGCAGTCCAGACAGGGATCAGCCCCAGCATTTT	CASSPDRDQPQHF
TRBJ1-6	TRBV30	few	-	TGTGCCTGGAGTCGGCAGAATAATTCACCCCTCCACTTT	CAWSRQNNSPLHF
TRBJ1-4	TRBV19	few	-	TGTGCCAGTAGTCGGCTTTCTTCAACTAATGAAAAACTGTTTTTT	CASSRLSSTNEKLFF